The sequence of this T cell receptor beta chain was determined in a study of shared clonotypes between healthy human individuals. Details on this clone: What it binds is not known.

General study findings and limits: Large depth notwithstanding, sorted-subset sequencing proved incomplete by rarefaction. The donor pool, a small one, limited the genetic and exposure-history diversity represented.

The table came from immunoSEQ multiplex PCR; TCRdb's copy has only in-frame clones and leaves some out. This table holds a few million clones, 80% to 95% found once. This CDR3 region has 15 residues. V shed 5 bases, J shed 5 bases, and the junction held 6 bases outside the gene matches. CDR1 is SSHAT and CDR2 is FNYEAQ in the germline V gene (reference sequence). This sequence was found in a young man in good health. Some clones in this sample may be carry-over from other donors' samples. Input material: naive CD4+ T cells from PBMCs. This sample's subset: CD45RA+ positively selected. The chain employs TRBV7-7 and TRBJ2-1; 10 bases are shared with TRBD2. DNA for the CDR3: TGTGCCAGCAGCCCGACTAGCGGGTTCCACAATGAGCAGTTCTTC. The encoded protein is CASSPTSGFHNEQFF.